This T cell receptor beta chain stems from a study of shared clonotypes between healthy human individuals. Study outcomes and limitations: In having few donors, the study represented limited genetic and exposure-history diversity.

The material for each subset, its genomic DNA, was split evenly across several immunoSEQ plates. PCR replicates from unsorted PBMC used about 290 ng DNA, and this amount was approximately 30,000 T cell genomes. Ten immunoSEQ deep assay plates were used by the authors to sequence unsorted PBMC DNA. Using immunoSEQ multiplex PCR, the repertoire was profiled, and TCRdb retains in-frame clones only, with some absent. In the table there are approximately 500,000 clones, 75% to 85% of which are singletons. Comments on this clone: Its matching antigen is unknown. A far larger clone is one base from this, pointing to a likely read error.

Per germline, CDR1 MNHEY and CDR2 SMNVEV (reference sequence). The CDR3 loop spans 12 amino acids. The V gene is TRBV27, the J gene TRBJ2-1; D possibly uses TRBD1 or TRBD2 (5 bases each). Sequenced input: PBMCs. The TCR was taken from a woman aged 40-49 years in good health. Some clones in this sample may be carry-over from other donors' samples. The CDR3 nucleotides are TGTGCCAGCAGTCCACAGAGGGGTGAGCGGTTCTTC. It yields the protein CASSPQRGERFF.